Detailed here is one T cell receptor beta chain. Each diagnosis drew on symptoms, thyroxine, TRAb, thyroid ultrasound and orbital computed tomography findings. This specimen comes from a study of T cells in Graves' hyperthyroidism and ophthalmopathy. Study as a whole: Any treatment followed the collection of peripheral blood at initial diagnosis.

Amplified TCR beta CDR3 regions came from RNA transcripts. An initial round of RT-PCR targeting the TCR CDR3 relied on the HTBI primer set. TCRdb redid the calling of the multiplex PCR reads with MiXCR, one entry per CDR3 protein. Among 500,000 to 750,000 distinct CDR3 sequences listed, 12% to 15% were seen once. Germline CDR1 and CDR2: MNHEY and SMNVEV (reference sequence). The CDR3 extends over 16 amino acids. V lost 6 bases and J lost 5, with 22 bases in between. The source material was blood. The J gene is TRBJ1-2, the V gene TRBV27, with a tentative D call TRBD1 (5 bases). The origin of this receptor is a young woman with Graves' ophthalmopathy. The CDR3 reads CASSGFGKTVMYGYTF. As DNA, the CDR3 is TGTGCCAGCAGCGGTTTCGGGAAGACAGTTATGTATGGCTACACCTTC.